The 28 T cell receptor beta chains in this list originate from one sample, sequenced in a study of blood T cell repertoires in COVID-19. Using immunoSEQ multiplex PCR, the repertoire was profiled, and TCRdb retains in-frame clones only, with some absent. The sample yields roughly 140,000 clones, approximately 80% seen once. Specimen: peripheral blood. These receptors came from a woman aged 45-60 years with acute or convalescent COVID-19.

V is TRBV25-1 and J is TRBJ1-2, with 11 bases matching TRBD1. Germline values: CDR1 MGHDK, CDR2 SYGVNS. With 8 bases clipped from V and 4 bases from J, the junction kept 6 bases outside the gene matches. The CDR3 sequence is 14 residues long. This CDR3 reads CASRRGTGGYGYTF. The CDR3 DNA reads TGTGCCAGCCGGCGGGGGACAGGGGGCTATGGCTACACCTTC.

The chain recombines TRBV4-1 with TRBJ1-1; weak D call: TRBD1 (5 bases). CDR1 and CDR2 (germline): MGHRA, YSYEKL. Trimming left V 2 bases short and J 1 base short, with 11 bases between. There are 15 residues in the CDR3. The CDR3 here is CASSQSLGQNTEAFF. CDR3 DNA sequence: TGCGCCAGCAGCCAAAGCCTTGGACAGAACACTGAAGCTTTCTTT.

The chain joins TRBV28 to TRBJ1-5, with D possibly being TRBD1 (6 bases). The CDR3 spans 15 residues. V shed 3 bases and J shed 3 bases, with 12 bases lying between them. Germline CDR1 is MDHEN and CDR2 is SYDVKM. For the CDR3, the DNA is TGTGCCAGCAGTTTTGGCAGGGGACCCAATCAGCCCCAGCATTTT. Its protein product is CASSFGRGPNQPQHF.

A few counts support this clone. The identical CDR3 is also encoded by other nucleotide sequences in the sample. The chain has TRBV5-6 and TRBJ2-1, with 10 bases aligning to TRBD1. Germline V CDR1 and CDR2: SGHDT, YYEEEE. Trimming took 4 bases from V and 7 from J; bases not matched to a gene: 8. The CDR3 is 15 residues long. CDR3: CASSLPGTGVNEQFF. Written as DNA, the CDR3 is TGTGCCAGCAGCCTACCCGGGACAGGGGTAAATGAGCAGTTCTTC.

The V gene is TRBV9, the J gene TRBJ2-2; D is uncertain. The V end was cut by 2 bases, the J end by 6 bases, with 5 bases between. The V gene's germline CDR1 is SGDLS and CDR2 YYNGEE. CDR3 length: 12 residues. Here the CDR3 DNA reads TGTGCCAGCAGCGTGATAGCCGGGGAGCTGTTTTTT. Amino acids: CASSVIAGELFF.

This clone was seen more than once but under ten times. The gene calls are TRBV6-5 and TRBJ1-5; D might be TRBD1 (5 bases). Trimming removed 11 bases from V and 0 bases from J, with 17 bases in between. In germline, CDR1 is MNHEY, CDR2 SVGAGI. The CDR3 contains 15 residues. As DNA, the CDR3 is TGTGCCGGCGGGGCAGTCACTTATAGCAATCAGCCCCAGCATTTT. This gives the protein CAGGAVTYSNQPQHF.

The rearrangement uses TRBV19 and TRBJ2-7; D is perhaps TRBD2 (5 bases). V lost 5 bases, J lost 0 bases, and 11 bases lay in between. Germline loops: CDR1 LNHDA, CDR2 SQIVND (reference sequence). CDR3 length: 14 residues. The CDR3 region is CASSQDWISYEQYF. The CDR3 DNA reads TGTGCCAGTAGTCAGGACTGGATCTCCTACGAGCAGTACTTC.

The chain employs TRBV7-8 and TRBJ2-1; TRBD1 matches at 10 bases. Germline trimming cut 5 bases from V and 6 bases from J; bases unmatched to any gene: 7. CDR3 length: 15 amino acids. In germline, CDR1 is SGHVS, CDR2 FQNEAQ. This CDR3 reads CASSQTGTGVNEQFF. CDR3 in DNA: TGTGCCAGCAGCCAAACCGGGACAGGGGTCAATGAGCAGTTCTTC.

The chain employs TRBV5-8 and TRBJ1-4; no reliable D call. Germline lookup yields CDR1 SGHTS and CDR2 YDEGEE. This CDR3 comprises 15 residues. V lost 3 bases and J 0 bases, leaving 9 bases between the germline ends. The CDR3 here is CASSSDTSTNEKLFF. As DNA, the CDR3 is TGTGCCAGCAGCTCAGACACTTCAACTAATGAAAAACTGTTTTTT. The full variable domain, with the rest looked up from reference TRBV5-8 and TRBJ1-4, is EAGVTQSPTHLIKTRGQQATLRCSPISGHTSVYWYQQALGLGLQFLLWYDEGEERNRGNFPPRFSGRQFPNYSSELNVNALELEDSALYLCASSSDTSTNEKLFFGSGTQLSVL.

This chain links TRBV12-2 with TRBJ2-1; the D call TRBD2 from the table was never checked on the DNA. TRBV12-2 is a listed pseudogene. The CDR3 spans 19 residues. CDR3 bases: TGTGCAAGTCGCTTAGGGCGACTAGCGGGGGGATCTGTCTACAATGAGCAGTTCTTC. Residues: CASRLGRLAGGSVYNEQFF.

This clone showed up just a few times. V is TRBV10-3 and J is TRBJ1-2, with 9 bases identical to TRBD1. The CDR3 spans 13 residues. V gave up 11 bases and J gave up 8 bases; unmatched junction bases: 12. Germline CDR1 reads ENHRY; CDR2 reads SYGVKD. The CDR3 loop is CAAGRDRVFGYTF. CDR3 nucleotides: TGTGCCGCCGGCCGGGACAGGGTGTTCGGCTACACCTTC.

The CDR3 region has the DNA TGTGCCAGCAGTAGCCCCCTACAGGGCTACGAGCAGTACTTC. It is translated as CASSSPLQGYEQYF. The gene calls are TRBV6-2 or TRBV6-3 and TRBJ2-7, with D perhaps TRBD1 (6 bases). The CDR3 is 14 residues long. The V end was cut by 5 bases, the J end by 3 bases, with 14 bases between. The germline V gene has CDR1 MNHEY and CDR2 SVGEGT.

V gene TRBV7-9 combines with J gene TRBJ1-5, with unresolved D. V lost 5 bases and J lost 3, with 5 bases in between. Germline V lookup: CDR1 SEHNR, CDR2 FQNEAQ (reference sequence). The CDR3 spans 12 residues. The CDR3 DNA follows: TGTGCCAGCAGCATCATCAATCAGCCCCAGCATTTT. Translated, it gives CASSIINQPQHF.

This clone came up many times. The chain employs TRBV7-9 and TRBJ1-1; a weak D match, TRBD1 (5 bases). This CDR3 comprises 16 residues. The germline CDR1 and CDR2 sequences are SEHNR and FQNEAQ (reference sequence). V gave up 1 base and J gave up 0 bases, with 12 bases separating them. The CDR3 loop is CASSLGQGYLNTEAFF. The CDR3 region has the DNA TGTGCCAGCAGCTTAGGGCAGGGCTACTTGAACACTGAAGCTTTCTTT.

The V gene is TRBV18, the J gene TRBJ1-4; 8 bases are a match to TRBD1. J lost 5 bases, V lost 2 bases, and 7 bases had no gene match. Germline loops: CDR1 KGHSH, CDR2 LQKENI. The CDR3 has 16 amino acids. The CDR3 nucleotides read TGTGCCAGCTCACCAATTCCAACAGGGGGAAATGAAAAACTGTTTTTT. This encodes CASSPIPTGGNEKLFF.

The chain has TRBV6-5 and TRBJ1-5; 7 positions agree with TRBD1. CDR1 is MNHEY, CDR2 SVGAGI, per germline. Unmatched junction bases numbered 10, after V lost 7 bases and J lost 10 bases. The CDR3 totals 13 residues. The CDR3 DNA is TGTGCCAGCATTCCACCACAGGGGTCACCCCAGCATTTT. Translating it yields CASIPPQGSPQHF.

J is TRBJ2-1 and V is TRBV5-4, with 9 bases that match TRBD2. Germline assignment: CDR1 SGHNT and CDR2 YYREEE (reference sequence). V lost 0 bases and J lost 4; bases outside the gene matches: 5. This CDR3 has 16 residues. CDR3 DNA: TGTGCCAGCAGCTTGGAGGTAGCGGGGGTATACAATGAGCAGTTCTTC. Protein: CASSLEVAGVYNEQFF.

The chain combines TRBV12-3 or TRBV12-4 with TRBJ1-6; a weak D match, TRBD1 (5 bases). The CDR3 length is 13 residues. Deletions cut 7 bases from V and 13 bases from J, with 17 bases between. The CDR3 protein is CASKSGALPPLHF. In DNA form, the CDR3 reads TGTGCCAGCAAATCTGGGGCCCTTCCGCCCCTCCACTTT.

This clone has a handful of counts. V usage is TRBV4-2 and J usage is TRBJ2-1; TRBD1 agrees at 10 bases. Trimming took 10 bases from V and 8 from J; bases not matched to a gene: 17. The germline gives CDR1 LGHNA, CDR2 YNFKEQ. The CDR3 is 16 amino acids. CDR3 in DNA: TGTGCCACATCCCGCACTCAGACAGGGGGCAACGATGAGCAGTTCTTC. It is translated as CATSRTQTGGNDEQFF.

The CDR3, as DNA: TGTGCCAGCAGCCAAACGCGGGAAACGCGCTCACCCCTCCACTTT. This codes for CASSQTRETRSPLHF. The chain has TRBV3-1 (or the pseudogene TRBV3-2) and TRBJ1-6; D gene ambiguous. Trimming cost V 2 bases and J 10 bases, with 15 bases left between them. Germline V gene data show CDR1 as LGHDT and CDR2 as YNNKEL (reference sequence). The CDR3 has 15 amino acids.

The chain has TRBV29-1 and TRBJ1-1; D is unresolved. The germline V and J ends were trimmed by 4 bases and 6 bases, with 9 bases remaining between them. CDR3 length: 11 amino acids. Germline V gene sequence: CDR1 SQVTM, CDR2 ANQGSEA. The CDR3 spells CSVASGPEAFF. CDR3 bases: TGCAGCGTTGCAAGTGGGCCTGAAGCTTTCTTT. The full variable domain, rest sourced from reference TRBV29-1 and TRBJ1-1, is SAVISQKPSRDICQRGTSLTIQCQVDSQVTMMFWYRQQPGQSLTLIATANQGSEATYESGFVIDKFPISRPNLTFSTLTVSNMSPEDSSIYLCSVASGPEAFFGQGTRLTVV.

This chain's CDR3 is CASSQGPSLETQYF. The CDR3 nucleotides are TGTGCCAGCAGCCAAGGACCTAGTCTGGAGACCCAGTACTTC. The rearrangement joins TRBV14 to TRBJ2-5, with unresolved D. The CDR3 has 14 residues. Trimming cost V 1 base and J 5 bases, with 11 bases left between them. CDR1 and CDR2 from the germline V gene are SGHDN and FVKESK.

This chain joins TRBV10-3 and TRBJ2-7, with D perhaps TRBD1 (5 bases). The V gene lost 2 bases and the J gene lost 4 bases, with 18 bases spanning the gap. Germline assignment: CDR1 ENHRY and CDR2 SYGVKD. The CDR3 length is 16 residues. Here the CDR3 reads CAISEEGAGRSYEQYF. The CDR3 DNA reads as TGTGCCATCAGTGAGGAAGGGGCAGGGCGGTCGTACGAGCAGTACTTC.

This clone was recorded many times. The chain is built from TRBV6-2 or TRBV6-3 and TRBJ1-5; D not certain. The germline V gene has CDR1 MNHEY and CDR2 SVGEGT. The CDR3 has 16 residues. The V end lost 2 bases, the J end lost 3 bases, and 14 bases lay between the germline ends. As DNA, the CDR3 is TGTGCCAGCAGTTACGGTCGAGGACTGACCAATCAGCCCCAGCATTTT. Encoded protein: CASSYGRGLTNQPQHF.

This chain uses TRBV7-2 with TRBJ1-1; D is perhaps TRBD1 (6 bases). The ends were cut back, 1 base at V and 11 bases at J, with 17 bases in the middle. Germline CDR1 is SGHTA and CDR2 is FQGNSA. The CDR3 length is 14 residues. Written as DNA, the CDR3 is TGTGCCAGCAGCTTAGGGTGGGGGGGCGCAGAGGCTTTCTTT. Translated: CASSLGWGGAEAFF.

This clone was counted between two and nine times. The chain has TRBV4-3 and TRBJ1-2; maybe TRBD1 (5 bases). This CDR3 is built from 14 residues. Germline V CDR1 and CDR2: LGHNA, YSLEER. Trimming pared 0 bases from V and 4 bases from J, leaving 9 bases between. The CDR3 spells CASSQDSDSYGYTF. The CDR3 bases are TGCGCCAGCAGCCAAGATTCCGACAGCTATGGCTACACCTTC.

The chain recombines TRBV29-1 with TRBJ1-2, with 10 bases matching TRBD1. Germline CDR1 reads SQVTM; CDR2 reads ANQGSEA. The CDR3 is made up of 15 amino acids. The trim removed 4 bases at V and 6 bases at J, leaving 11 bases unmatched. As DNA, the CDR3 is TGCAGCGTTGGGTGGGGGACAGGGGACAGGAATGGCTACACCTTC. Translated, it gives CSVGWGTGDRNGYTF.

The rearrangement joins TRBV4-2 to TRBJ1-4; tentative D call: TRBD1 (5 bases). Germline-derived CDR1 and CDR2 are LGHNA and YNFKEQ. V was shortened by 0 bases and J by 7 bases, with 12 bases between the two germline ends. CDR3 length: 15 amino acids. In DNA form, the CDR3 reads TGTGCCAGCAGCCAAGAGGAAGGGGTGCGTGAAAAACTGTTTTTT. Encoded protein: CASSQEEGVREKLFF.